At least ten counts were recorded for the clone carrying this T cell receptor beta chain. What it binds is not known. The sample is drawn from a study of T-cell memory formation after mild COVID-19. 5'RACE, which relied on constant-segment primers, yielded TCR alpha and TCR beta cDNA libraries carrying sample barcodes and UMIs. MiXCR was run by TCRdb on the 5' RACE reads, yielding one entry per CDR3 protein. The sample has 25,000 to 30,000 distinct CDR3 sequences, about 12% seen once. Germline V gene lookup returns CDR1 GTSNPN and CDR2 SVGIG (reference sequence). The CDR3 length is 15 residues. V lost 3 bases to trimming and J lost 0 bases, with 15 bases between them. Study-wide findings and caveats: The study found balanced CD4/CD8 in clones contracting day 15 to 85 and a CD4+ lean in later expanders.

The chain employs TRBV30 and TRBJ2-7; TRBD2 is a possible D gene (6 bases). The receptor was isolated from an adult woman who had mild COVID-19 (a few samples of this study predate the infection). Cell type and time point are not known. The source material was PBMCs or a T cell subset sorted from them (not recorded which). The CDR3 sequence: CAWRQQSGHSYEQYF. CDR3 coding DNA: TGTGCCTGGAGACAACAGAGCGGGCACTCCTACGAGCAGTACTTC.